This T cell receptor beta chain comes out of a study of OX40 agonist ivuxolimab in advanced cancers. The study, taken as a whole, reports: Blood T cells, both CD4+ and CD8+, expanded clonally by week 6 at 0.1 to 3.0 mg/kg. No determination was made of the antigen specificity of the expanded peripheral T cells.

This CDR3 is 12 amino acids long. CDR1 and CDR2 (germline): MDHEN, SYDVKM. Of note for this clone: Its antigen is currently unknown.

Blood sampling took place at baseline, cycle 4 day 1, and cycle 7 day 1. Method: immunoSEQ multiplex PCR; TCRdb's copy keeps in-frame clones and lacks some. The sample records tens of thousands of clones, around 88% being singletons. The source material was CD4+ or CD8+ T cells sorted from blood, sampled in a trial of the OX40 agonist ivuxolimab. The TCR was taken from an adult with an advanced solid tumor such as melanoma, head and neck, liver or kidney cancer. The V gene is TRBV28, the J gene TRBJ2-5; unclear D gene. The J call is uncertain, as TRBJ2-7 better fits the DNA end. The CDR3 is CASSLWVHEQYF. CDR3 in DNA: TGTGCCAGCAGTTTGTGGGTCCACGAGCAGTACTTC.